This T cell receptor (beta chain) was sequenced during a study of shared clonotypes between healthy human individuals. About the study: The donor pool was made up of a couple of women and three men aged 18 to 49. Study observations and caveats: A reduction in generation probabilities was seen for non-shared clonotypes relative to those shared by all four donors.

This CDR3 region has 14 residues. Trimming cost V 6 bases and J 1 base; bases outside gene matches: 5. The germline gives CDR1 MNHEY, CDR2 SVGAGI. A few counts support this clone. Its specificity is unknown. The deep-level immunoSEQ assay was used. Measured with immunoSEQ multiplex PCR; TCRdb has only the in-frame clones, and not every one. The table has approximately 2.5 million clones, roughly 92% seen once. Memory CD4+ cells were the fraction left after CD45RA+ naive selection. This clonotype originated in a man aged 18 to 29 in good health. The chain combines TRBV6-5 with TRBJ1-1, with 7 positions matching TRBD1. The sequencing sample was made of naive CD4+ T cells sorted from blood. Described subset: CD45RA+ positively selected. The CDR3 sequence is CASREGAANTEAFF. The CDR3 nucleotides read TGTGCCAGCAGAGAGGGGGCTGCGAACACTGAAGCTTTCTTT.